This is a list of T cell receptor beta chains from one sample in a study of blood T cells in healthy people across ages. TCRdb recomputed calls from the 5' RACE reads with MiXCR, one row per CDR3 protein. The repertoire holds under 850,000 distinct CDR3 sequences, with roughly 40% as singletons. Sequencing used blood. These receptors all stem from a man aged 18 to 30 in good health. CDR3s include the opening cysteine and the closing phenylalanine or tryptophan. D genes are given only for firm matches. Rows may omit the clone size; those that give it use once, few, many or a size class.

abundance	d_gene	v_gene	j_gene	CDR3nt	CDR3aa
.	.	TRBV5-1	TRBJ1-1	TGCGCCAGCAGCTTGCGTCAATGGCAGATGAACACTGAAGCTTTCTTT	CASSLRQWQMNTEAFF
few	.	TRBV5-1	TRBJ2-3	TGCGCCAGCAGCTCCTACTCGCAGGGCACAGATACGCAGTATTTT	CASSSYSQGTDTQYF
.	.	TRBV19	TRBJ1-1	TGTGCCAGTACCTTGACGAGGAACACTGAAGCTTTCTTT	CASTLTRNTEAFF
.	.	TRBV25-1	TRBJ2-7	TGTGCCAGCAACACGGGGTCCTCCTACAATGAGCAGTACTTC	CASNTGSSYNEQYF
.	.	TRBV20-1	TRBJ2-7	TGCAGTGCTAGGAAAACCGGGACTCTCAATGAGCAGTACTTC	CSARKTGTLNEQYF
few	TRBD2	TRBV20-1	TRBJ2-3	TGCAGTGCTGGCCGAGGGTTGGTAGCGGGGGGGTCTAGCACAGATACGCAGTATTTT	CSAGRGLVAGGSSTDTQYF
.	.	TRBV15	TRBJ2-1	TGTGCCACCGCGCTGCCCAATGAGCAGTTCTTC	CATALPNEQFF
few	TRBD2	TRBV6-1	TRBJ2-1	TGTGCCAGCAGCCAAGGGGCTAGCGGGGGGGGTGAGCAGTTCTTC	CASSQGASGGGEQFF
few	.	TRBV5-5	TRBJ2-3	TGTGCCAGCAGCCGATATTACCCAATACAGGGCCATCCAGATACGCAGTATTTT	CASSRYYPIQGHPDTQYF
.	.	TRBV20-1	TRBJ1-4	TGCAGTGCCTGGGGTAGGGAAAAACTGTTTTTT	CSAWGREKLFF
.	TRBD2	TRBV27	TRBJ2-7	TGTGCCAGCAGTCGCCGGGACTACTACGAGCAGTACTTC	CASSRRDYYEQYF
few	.	TRBV4-3	TRBJ1-2	TGCGCCAGCAGCCAAGATTGGGGGAACAGGGTTGGCTACACCTTC	CASSQDWGNRVGYTF
few	.	TRBV20-1	TRBJ2-5	TGCAGTGCCGTCACCCGGGATTTCAATGAGCAGTACTTC	CSAVTRDFNEQYF
.	.	TRBV6-1	TRBJ2-3	TGTGCCAGCAGTGAAATGGCGGATACGCAGTATTTT	CASSEMADTQYF
.	TRBD1	TRBV28	TRBJ1-2	TGTGCCAGCAGCGAAGCGTGGGACAGCTTTTATGGCTACACCTTC	CASSEAWDSFYGYTF
few	.	TRBV28	TRBJ1-1	TGTGCCAGCAGTTTAGCAGGCAGGGCGAACACTGAAGCTTTCTTT	CASSLAGRANTEAFF
once	.	TRBV29-1	TRBJ2-5	TGCAGCACCAGTGGGATCCAAGAGACCCAGTACTTC	CSTSGIQETQYF
many	.	TRBV20-1	TRBJ2-7	TGCAGTGCCGGGGTGACTACTCGAGACGAGCAGTACTTC	CSAGVTTRDEQYF
few	TRBD1	TRBV7-2	TRBJ1-4	TGTGCCAGCAGCTTAGTGGGGACAGGGGACGAAAAACTGTTTTTT	CASSLVGTGDEKLFF
few	TRBD2	TRBV2	TRBJ2-1	TGTGCCAGCACCGAACTAGCGGGGGGTCGTAGTGAGCAGTTCTTC	CASTELAGGRSEQFF
few	TRBD2	TRBV30	TRBJ2-7	TGTGCCTGGAGTGTACTAGCGAGGGACGAGCAGTACTTC	CAWSVLARDEQYF
many	.	TRBV7-9	TRBJ2-7	TGTGCCAGCAGCTTAGATGGTCTTCGACAGACCTACGAGCAGTACTTC	CASSLDGLRQTYEQYF
few	.	TRBV27	TRBJ2-5	TGTGCCAGCAGCGCCTGGGGGGAAGAGACCCAGTACTTC	CASSAWGEETQYF
many	.	TRBV12-3/TRBV12-4	TRBJ1-1	TGTGCCAGCAGTTTAACGGGCCGGGGCACTGAAGCTTTCTTT	CASSLTGRGTEAFF
.	.	TRBV9	TRBJ1-1	TGTGCCAGCAGCGTAGGGGCCTCCTCTGAGGCTTTCTTT	CASSVGASSEAFF
.	.	TRBV25-1	TRBJ1-4	TGTGCCAGCAGCCGATCGGGGGTTGGAACTAATGAAAAACTGTTTTTT	CASSRSGVGTNEKLFF
.	.	TRBV21-1	TRBJ1-2	TGTGCCAGCAGCAAAGCGAAAACGGTTTATGGCTACACCTTC	CASSKAKTVYGYTF
.	.	TRBV12-3/TRBV12-4	TRBJ1-1	TGTGCCAGCAGCTCGACGGCTAGGATGAACACTGAAGCTTTCTTT	CASSSTARMNTEAFF
few	TRBD1	TRBV20-1	TRBJ2-7	TGCAGTGCTAGAGATGAGGACAGGGGGACAAATGAGCAGTACTTC	CSARDEDRGTNEQYF
.	.	TRBV19	TRBJ2-1	TGTGCCAGTAGATCCGTCGATGAGCAGTTCTTC	CASRSVDEQFF
few	.	TRBV12-3/TRBV12-4	TRBJ2-7	TGTGCCAGCAGTTTACAGGTCCGGTGGGAGCAGTACTTC	CASSLQVRWEQYF
few	TRBD1	TRBV12-3/TRBV12-4	TRBJ2-7	TGTGCCAGCAGTCGCCGGGACAGGGTTGTCGAGCAGTACTTC	CASSRRDRVVEQYF
.	.	TRBV20-1	TRBJ2-5	TGCAGTGCTAGGACTCTCGGGAATGAGCAGTACTTC	CSARTLGNEQYF
few	.	TRBV6-5	TRBJ2-1	TGTGCCAGCAGTTACTCGATGAGAACGGGACGCCCCAACAATGAGCAGTTCTTC	CASSYSMRTGRPNNEQFF
.	TRBD2	TRBV7-9	TRBJ2-3	TGTGCCAGCAGGGCTAGCGGGGGGACTAGCACAGATACGCAGTATTTT	CASRASGGTSTDTQYF
.	TRBD2	TRBV4-3	TRBJ2-5	TGCGCCAGCAGCCACGGACTAGCGGGGGGGCTTAGCTATTCGGATGAGCAGTACTTC	CASSHGLAGGLSYSDEQYF
.	.	TRBV2	TRBJ2-1	TGTGCCAGCAAAAAGCAGATCTACAATGAGCAGTTCTTC	CASKKQIYNEQFF
few	TRBD1	TRBV10-3	TRBJ1-5	TGTGCCATCAGGGACAGGGGGTGGAATCAGCCCCAGCATTTT	CAIRDRGWNQPQHF
.	.	TRBV7-9	TRBJ1-1	TGTGCCAGCATCCGGTCGGACCGGTGGGTGAACACTGAAGCTTTCTTT	CASIRSDRWVNTEAFF
once	TRBD2	TRBV10-2	TRBJ2-5	TGCGCCAGCGGGGGGGAGCGGGAGGAGAATGAGCAGTACTTC	CASGGEREENEQYF
.	.	TRBV27	TRBJ2-7	TGTGCCAGCAGTTTATGGCAGGGAGACGGCGAGCAGTACTTC	CASSLWQGDGEQYF
.	TRBD2	TRBV4-1	TRBJ2-1	TGCGCCAGCAGCCCCTCGACTAGCGGGATATACAATGAGCAGTTCTTC	CASSPSTSGIYNEQFF
once	TRBD1	TRBV2	TRBJ2-2	TGTGCCAGCAGTAAAGGGGACAGGTTCCCTTCAGCCGGGGAGCTGTTTTTT	CASSKGDRFPSAGELFF
.	.	TRBV6-5	TRBJ1-2	TGTGCCAGCAGTTACTCGGACAAGCGTGGCTACACCTTC	CASSYSDKRGYTF
.	.	TRBV20-1	TRBJ2-3	TGCAGTGCTAGAGTAACTGTTCTCAGCACAGATACGCAGTATTTT	CSARVTVLSTDTQYF
.	.	TRBV6-2/TRBV6-3	TRBJ1-5	TGTGCCAGCAGTACCAGGGATAGCAATCAGCCCCAGCATTTT	CASSTRDSNQPQHF
.	TRBD2	TRBV6-2/TRBV6-3	TRBJ2-3	TGTGCCAGCAGTTACCCGGGACTAGCGGGGGCCGCAGATACGCAGTATTTT	CASSYPGLAGAADTQYF
.	.	TRBV5-1	TRBJ2-6	TGCGCCAGCAGCTTGTCGAACTCTGGGGCCAACGTCCTGACTTTC	CASSLSNSGANVLTF
many	TRBD2	TRBV20-1	TRBJ2-1	TGCAGTGCTAGAGATGGTAGCGGGGGCTACAATGAGCAGTTCTTC	CSARDGSGGYNEQFF
few	TRBD1	TRBV10-3	TRBJ1-1	TGTGCCATCAGGGAGTACAGGGGGGATGGCACTGAAGCTTTCTTT	CAIREYRGDGTEAFF
many	TRBD1	TRBV7-9	TRBJ2-1	TGTGCCAGCAGCTCACCGACAGGGCCGGAAAATGAGCAGTTCTTC	CASSSPTGPENEQFF
few	TRBD1	TRBV20-1	TRBJ2-5	TGCAGTGCTCCCTACCCGAGGGGGACAGGAAAAGAGACCCAGTACTTC	CSAPYPRGTGKETQYF
many	.	TRBV4-1	TRBJ2-1	TGCGCCAGCAGCCAGATTAGTCCTCGGGCCTACAATGAGCAGTTCTTC	CASSQISPRAYNEQFF